This TCR beta chain appears in the sequencing data of a study of shared clonotypes between healthy human individuals (dated by TCRdb to the early 2020s). For the wider study: Three men and a couple of women, aged 18 to 49 years, made up the cohort. To estimate repertoire size and how much clonotypes are shared between individuals, the study performed deep sequencing of blood TCR repertoires from a few healthy adults. Per donor, leukapheresis produced somewhere between about 0.94 and 9.5 billion PBMCs. To increase sequencing depth and limit assay-specific biases, TCR repertoire library preparation and sequencing were carried out by different laboratories using diverse techniques. Per donor, three plates each were used for CD4 naive and CD4 memory, two for CD8 naive, and one for CD8 memory.

Using the deep immunoSEQ assay, multiplex PCR amplified TCR CDR3 regions from genomic DNA. Genomic DNA extracted from each cell subset was distributed evenly over all wells of several immunoSEQ 96-well plates, and each plate served as one replicate. For sorted subsets, each replicate PCR was loaded with 150 to 250 ng genomic DNA, equivalent to some 27,000 T cell genomes. Purified libraries were measured with a Qubit 3.0 fluorometer, size-checked on a Bioanalyzer 2100, and measured again with the KAPA Library Quantification kit. A separate single-read 150-cycle Illumina NextSeq 550 flow cell was used to sequence each immunoSEQ 96-well plate. On the authors' methods: Because the immunoSEQ output held only junctional sequences and lacked quality scores, the filtering could not match the filtering applied to full-length reads. To assign V/J genes and CDR3, sequences were annotated using PyIR, a Python wrapper for IgBLAST v1.9, with IMGT germline references. Any read was removed if the V/J assignment was weak (E-value above 1e-6), the CDR3 was missing, or the read contained stop codons, out-of-frame junctions, or ambiguous translated residues. A V3J clonotype was defined by an identical inferred V gene, J gene, and CDR3 amino acid sequence. Percentage overlap between repertoires was computed as shared unique clonotypes divided by the size of the smaller repertoire. Three approaches were used to assess repertoire richness: RTK rarefaction, the Chao1 estimator, and Recon v2.1 estimates of unobserved clonotypes. For all TCRbeta clonotypes obtained by the gDNA method from several donors, generation probabilities were computed with OLGA. The source is immuneACCESS, and TCRdb retained only in-frame sequences with V and J called. Part of the clones is not carried over; for the studies checked, unresolved V genes explain less than half of this, and the remainder is unexplained. That table supplies the V and J calls and clone size; D and trimming were determined from the DNA. The sample records 550,000 to 850,000 clones, 72% of which are singletons. Under 2% of the sample belongs to the ten largest clones.

Overall results and qualifications from the work: Compared with non-shared clonotypes, the clonotypes found in all four sorted-subset donors had higher generation probabilities. The genetic and exposure-history diversity represented was limited by the small number of donors. Even with the large sequencing depth, rarefaction of the sorted-subset datasets indicated that sequencing was incomplete. Sampling was restricted to blood, and TCR repertoires in tissue are likely to differ from TCR repertoires in blood. Naive subsets generally had larger estimated clonotype richness than memory subsets. Across a handful of donors, about 5% of naive CD4, 3.5% of naive CD8, about 2.3% of memory CD4, and 0.4% of memory CD8 clonotypes were shared. Pairwise subsampling led to the expectation that sequencing depth would affect the degree of clonotype sharing among donors.

On this clone itself: What this receptor recognizes is not known. No quality values exist for individual bases; no much larger clone is one base distant.

From the cysteine through the phenylalanine, the CDR3 covers 16 amino acids. The CDR3 DNA has 48 bases and is translated from base 1. Donors were healthy HIV-negative adults with no recently reported acute infections or vaccinations. Every donor was a Caucasian adult residing in Nashville, Tennessee, USA. Magnetic negative selection was used to enrich CD4+ T cells, after which naive cells were positively selected on CD45RA and the negative fraction became the memory subset. Blood was obtained by leukapheresis, after which PBMCs were separated by Ficoll-Histopaque density gradient centrifugation and cryopreserved in liquid nitrogen vapor phase. Purity and quantity of every magnetically sorted T cell population were checked by analytical flow cytometry. Genomic DNA was isolated from every sorted fraction and measured by UV absorbance on a Nanodrop 2000c.

The receptor was derived from a woman younger than 45 in good health. The sequenced sample consisted of memory CD4+ T cells sorted from blood. Explained via the paper, the cell subset or site label denotes: CD45RA-negative fraction. The chain was built from TRBV21-1 and TRBJ1-1; whether TRBD1, the table's D call, matches the DNA was not checked. TRBV21-1 constitutes a pseudogene. In nucleotide form, the sequence is TGTGCCAGCAGCAAAGCGAGTCAGGGGGCGAACACTGAAGCTTTCTTT. Protein translation: CASSKASQGANTEAFF.